This T cell receptor beta chain was obtained from a study of blood T cell repertoires in COVID-19 (dated by TCRdb to the early 2020s). In the study overall: Samples covering the acute and convalescent phases of COVID-19 were provided by collaborators in the United States, Italy and Spain. The prospective study material was composed of cDNA or gDNA derived from T cells, B-cell-depleted T cells, or PBMCs. Subjects who had been exposed to COVID-19, were actively infected with it, or had recovered from it provided the deeply sampled blood TCRbeta repertoires that made up the dataset. A freely available public database, intended as a resource for researchers studying the immune response to SARS-CoV-2, is where the repertoires were released. The samples were drawn from two sources: the first 160 participants of the ongoing ImmuneRACE study, and over 950 subjects contributed by 6 global collaborators. Sample metadata almost always included a de-identified subject ID, COVID-19 status, age in years and sex. Where available, HLA class I and class II types were obtained from metadata supplied by the sample provider rather than from assay-based typing. Summary of the overall study and its limitations: The quantity of clinical and demographic metadata differed by source and by participant and was supplied without curation.

Each collaborating institution followed its own protocols to collect whole blood in K2EDTA tubes. For TCRbeta analysis, collaborator samples were shipped as frozen whole blood, as isolated PBMCs, or as DNA extracted from either sample type. TCRbeta CDR3 regions were amplified from genomic DNA by means of the immunoSEQ Assay, a bias-controlled multiplex PCR. From the authors' description of their analysis: Within the assay, amplification of reference gene primers was used to estimate how many nucleated cells each sample contained. To quantify the absolute abundance of each unique TCRbeta CDR3 rearrangement, sequence reads were collapsed and filtered. Productive Simpson clonality was computed per sample as the square root of Simpson's diversity index over productive rearrangements. What TCRdb holds here is the immuneACCESS table cut down to in-frame rearrangements. Part of the clones is not present; checked against another copy, under half of the missing clones reflect an unresolved V gene, and the others are unexplained. The V and J calls and clone size come from that table; D and trimming were worked out from the DNA. A total of about 210,000 clones appear in this sample, around 80% of them only once. The top ten clones comprise 7.2% of the sample.

As concerns this clone: Its antigen is not yet known. One junction end does not reproduce the germline sequence, and a read error may be involved.

This receptor was identified in a woman in her seventies with acute or convalescent COVID-19. The sample taken for sequencing was peripheral blood.

The CDR3 here reads CSVEDGVGELFF. The nucleotide sequence is TGCAGCGTCGAAGACGGAGTCGGGGAGCTGTTTTTT. The sequence links TRBV29-1 to TRBJ2-2, with no confidently assigned D gene. The CDR3 starts with the cysteine, ends with the phenylalanine, and has 12 residues. Only CDR3 DNA is held: 36 bases, read in frame from base 1. Taken from the germline V gene, the CDR1 and CDR2 loops are SQVTM and ANQGSEA.